Below are 22 T cell receptor beta chains sequenced from a single sample in a study of blood T cells in healthy people across ages. Using a J-beta primer mix together with a sample-barcoded 5' primer, a second PCR was run for roughly 6 to 11 cycles. TCRdb reanalysed the 5' RACE reads using MiXCR and keeps one entry per CDR3 protein. Among about 1.8 million distinct CDR3 sequences listed, roughly 49% were seen once. The specimen was blood. The receptors stem from a woman aged 40 to 49 in good health.

The chain carries TRBV10-2 and TRBJ2-7, with D perhaps matching TRBD2 (5 bases). The CDR3 covers 15 residues. Germline V gene data show CDR1 as WSHSY and CDR2 as SAAADI. The V end lost 3 bases, the J end lost 2 bases, and 14 bases lay between the germline ends. CDR3 bases: TGCGCCAGCAGTGATTACGGGGAAGGGCCCTACGAGCAGTACTTC. Its translation is CASSDYGEGPYEQYF.

The chain recombines TRBV20-1 with TRBJ1-2; unclear D gene. V was cut by 0 bases and J by 3 bases, with 14 bases left in between. The CDR3 has 15 amino acids. The germline V gene encodes CDR1 DFQATT and CDR2 SNEGSKA (reference sequence). The CDR3 protein is CSARDTPVTHYGYTF. The DNA of the CDR3 is TGCAGTGCTAGAGATACGCCAGTTACCCACTATGGCTACACCTTC.

The rearrangement joins TRBV20-1 to TRBJ2-7; 8 bases are a match to TRBD2. The CDR3 extends over 14 amino acids. CDR1 is DFQATT and CDR2 is SNEGSKA in the germline V gene (reference sequence). Germline trimming cut 3 bases from V and 3 bases from J; bases unmatched to any gene: 7. CDR3 in DNA: TGCAGTGCTAGGTATGCAGCGGGGGTCTACGAGCAGTACTTC. Protein product: CSARYAAGVYEQYF.

The chain uses TRBV12-3 or TRBV12-4 and TRBJ2-5; 14 bases are shared with TRBD2. CDR3 size: 17 residues. The J segment lost 4 bases and the V segment lost 5 bases, leaving 9 bases of the junction unmatched. This CDR3 is CASSLRGTSGGGETQYF. CDR3 sequence (DNA): TGTGCCAGCAGTCTACGTGGGACTAGCGGGGGAGGAGAGACCCAGTACTTC.

The chain carries TRBV6-5 and TRBJ1-2; 8 bases are shared with TRBD1. V was clipped by 2 bases and J by 4 bases; unmatched bases: 3. Per the germline V gene, CDR1 is MNHEY and CDR2 is SVGAGI. The CDR3 is 14 residues long. The CDR3 nucleotides read TGTGCCAGCAGTTACGGGGGACAGGTCTATGGCTACACCTTC. Its translation: CASSYGGQVYGYTF.

This clonotype was detected only once. The chain has TRBV7-8 and TRBJ2-7; perhaps D is TRBD1 or TRBD2 (5 bases each). Trimming took off 5 bases at V and 4 bases at J, with 15 bases between the two ends. Looked up from germline, CDR1 is SGHVS and CDR2 is FQNEAQ. This CDR3 spans 14 amino acids. The CDR3 DNA reads TGTGCCAGCAGCCCCGTGGCTTGGGGGTACGAGCAGTACTTC. It translates to CASSPVAWGYEQYF.

V is TRBV9 and J is TRBJ2-3; no definite D call. Trimming took 0 bases from V and 6 from J, leaving 5 bases between them. Germline V CDR1 and CDR2: SGDLS, YYNGEE. The CDR3 runs to 12 residues. Here the CDR3 reads CASSVGFDTQYF. Written as DNA, the CDR3 is TGTGCCAGCAGCGTAGGCTTTGATACGCAGTATTTT.

The J gene is TRBJ1-2, the V gene TRBV4-1; the D is unclear. Per germline, CDR1 MGHRA and CDR2 YSYEKL. CDR3 length: 15 amino acids. The V gene lost 0 bases and the J gene lost 6 bases, with 14 bases spanning the gap. CDR3 bases: TGCGCCAGCAGCCAAGATCGGGAAAGGGTGGATGGCTACACCTTC. Translated, it gives CASSQDRERVDGYTF.

CDR3 nucleotides: TGTGCCAGTACCCCACAGGGGAGGGTCTACGAGCAGTACTTC. Translation gives CASTPQGRVYEQYF. V is TRBV2 and J is TRBJ2-7; either TRBD1 or TRBD2 may supply D (7 bases each). The germline V gene has CDR1 SNHLY and CDR2 FYNNEI. CDR3 length equals 14 residues. Trimming stripped 9 bases from V and 3 bases from J, with 18 bases between.

The chain combines TRBV7-9 with TRBJ2-1; D remains unclear. CDR1 and CDR2 from the germline V gene are SEHNR and FQNEAQ (reference sequence). The CDR3 runs to 15 residues. V lost 5 bases, J lost 5 bases, and 16 bases lay in between. The CDR3 DNA follows: TGTGCCAGCAGCATGCCGGCGACGGCGCACAATGAGCAGTTCTTC. It codes for CASSMPATAHNEQFF.

In its sample, this clonotype was seen once. The chain recombines TRBV6-1 with TRBJ2-1; 7 bases are shared with TRBD1. The CDR3 length is 16 residues. The trim removed 4 bases at V and 4 bases at J, leaving 10 bases unmatched. Germline V gene sequence: CDR1 MNHNS, CDR2 SASEGT. For the CDR3, the DNA is TGTGCCAGCAGTGCTACGACAGGGCTCTTATACAATGAGCAGTTCTTC. This gives the protein CASSATTGLLYNEQFF.

The V call is TRBV4-3, the J call TRBJ1-2; no clear D. Looked up from germline, CDR1 is LGHNA and CDR2 is YSLEER. The CDR3 is 14 residues long. Trimming removed 0 bases at V and 4 bases at J, with 9 bases between. The CDR3, as DNA: TGCGCCAGCAGCCAAGATATCAACAGCTATGGCTACACCTTC. Encoded protein: CASSQDINSYGYTF.

The chain carries TRBV29-1 and TRBJ1-2, with D tentatively TRBD1 (5 bases). V gave up 0 bases and J gave up 2 bases, with 16 bases separating them. In germline, CDR1 is SQVTM, CDR2 ANQGSEA. The CDR3 spans 16 residues. The CDR3, as DNA: TGCAGCGTTGAAGACCTGGTGGAGGGGATGAACTATGGCTACACCTTC. Protein: CSVEDLVEGMNYGYTF.

This chain connects TRBV20-1 to TRBJ1-2, with 7 bases lining up with TRBD1. CDR3 size: 13 residues. The trim removed 1 base at V and 4 bases at J, leaving 3 bases unmatched. Germline V gives CDR1 DFQATT, CDR2 SNEGSKA (reference sequence). In DNA form, the CDR3 reads TGCAGTGCTAGAGCCAGGGGGGCCTATGGCTACACCTTC. It codes for CSARARGAYGYTF.

This clonotype was observed a handful of times. This chain uses TRBV24-1 with TRBJ2-5; 7 bases line up with TRBD2. After removal of 5 bases from V and 2 bases from J, the junction contained 10 bases not matched to a gene. CDR3 length: 16 residues. Germline assignment: CDR1 KGHDR and CDR2 SFDVKD. CDR3 nucleotides: TGTGCCACCAGTGCGGGGGGAGGCCTCGTACAAGAGACCCAGTACTTC. Translating it yields CATSAGGGLVQETQYF.

This clonotype was seen more than once but under ten times. The rearrangement joins TRBV2 to TRBJ2-1; D could derive from TRBD1 or TRBD2 (5 bases each). The CDR3 loop spans 15 amino acids. Looked up from germline, CDR1 is SNHLY and CDR2 is FYNNEI. Trimming took 1 base from V and 0 from J, leaving 7 bases between them. DNA of the CDR3: TGTGCCAGCAGTGAAGAAGGGACCTCCTACAATGAGCAGTTCTTC. It translates to CASSEEGTSYNEQFF.

The gene calls are TRBV2 and TRBJ2-5, with TRBD2 identical over 8 bases. Losses at the gene ends were 8 bases for V and 2 bases for J; bases not matched to a gene: 4. Per the germline V gene, CDR1 is SNHLY and CDR2 is FYNNEI. The CDR3 has 13 residues. In DNA, the CDR3 is TGTGCCAGCGGGCGGGGGGCTCAAGAGACCCAGTACTTC. It encodes CASGRGAQETQYF.

The rearrangement joins TRBV13 to TRBJ1-1; D is undetermined. CDR1 and CDR2 (germline): PRHDT, FYEKMQ (reference sequence). Trimming took 4 bases from V and 1 from J, leaving 13 bases between them. The CDR3 is made up of 15 amino acids. In nucleotides, the CDR3 is TGTGCCAGCAGCTCCCCGATGATGGCGAACACTGAAGCTTTCTTT. Translated, it gives CASSSPMMANTEAFF.

The chain uses TRBV7-2 and TRBJ2-1, with 10 bases fitting TRBD2. CDR3 length: 17 amino acids. CDR1 and CDR2 from the germline V gene are SGHTA and FQGNSA. V dropped 4 bases and J dropped 7; count of bases not matched to a gene: 13. The CDR3 nucleotides read TGTGCCAGCAGCTCTAGAAGACTAGCGGGCCCCCAGAATGAGCAGTTCTTC. Its translation is CASSSRRLAGPQNEQFF.

The chain links TRBV20-1 to TRBJ2-2; D remains unclear. V was clipped by 0 bases and J by 2 bases, with 10 bases between them. The CDR3 has 15 residues. CDR1 and CDR2 from the germline V gene are DFQATT and SNEGSKA (reference sequence). CDR3 amino acids: CSARDLIVNTGELFF. The CDR3, as DNA: TGCAGTGCTAGAGATTTGATAGTCAACACCGGGGAGCTGTTTTTT.

V usage is TRBV11-2 and J usage is TRBJ2-4, with 12 nucleotides matching TRBD2. The CDR3 has 17 amino acids. Germline V lookup: CDR1 SGHAT, CDR2 FQNNGV. V shed 1 base and J 5 bases; nucleotides not matched to a gene: 6. CDR3 bases: TGTGCCAGCAGCTTAGTGGCTAGCGGGGGGGGTCAAAACATTCAGTACTTC. This translates into CASSLVASGGGQNIQYF.

As regards this clonotype: The junction and the germline gene differ at one end; a read error may be behind it. The V and J genes are TRBV4-2 and TRBJ2-3; D remains ambiguous. The CDR3 contains 13 residues. CDR1 LGHNA and CDR2 YNFKEQ come from the germline V gene. CDR3 nucleotide sequence: TGTACCAGCAGCCAAGAATGGCGAGATACGCAGTATTTT. Translated: CTSSQEWRDTQYF.